Below, one T cell receptor (beta chain) is given with its context. In the authors' methods: Estimated nucleated cell counts came from reference gene primer amplification. Here immunoSEQ multiplex PCR was the method, and the copy in TCRdb shows in-frame clones only, minus some. From that table come the V and J calls and clone size; the DNA was used to work out D and trimming. This table has 400,000 to 500,000 clones, about 88% appearing once. The CDR3 sequence is 15 residues long. The V and J ends lost 7 bases and 0 bases respectively, with 12 bases between them. Germline V gene sequence: CDR1 LNHDA, CDR2 SQIVND (reference sequence). These data originate in a study of blood T cell repertoires in COVID-19.

Sequencing was carried out using PBMCs or T cells enriched from blood (not recorded which). The chain uses TRBV19 and TRBJ1-4; D ambiguous. The sequence derives from a woman in her late teens or twenties who had been exposed to COVID-19. The CDR3 region is CASTPADSTNEKLFF. CDR3 nucleotides: TGTGCCAGTACCCCTGCTGACTCAACTAATGAAAAACTGTTTTTT. Variable domain in full (rest from reference TRBV19 and TRBJ1-4): DGGITQSPKYLFRKEGQNVTLSCEQNLNHDAMYWYRQDPGQGLRLIYYSQIVNDFQKGDIAEGYSVSREKKESFPLTVTSAQKNPTAFYLCASTPADSTNEKLFFGSGTQLSVL.